This T cell receptor beta chain derives from a study of blood T cell repertoires in COVID-19. Study background: There were acute and convalescent COVID-19 samples, and they came from the United States, Italy and Spain. In each case, the material was cDNA or gDNA derived from T cells, B-cell-depleted T cells, or PBMCs.

Profiling relied on immunoSEQ multiplex PCR, and the TCRdb table lists in-frame clones only, not all of them. The profile covers 90,000 to 110,000 clones, with around 89% appearing a single time and 1.1% taken by the ten largest. CDR1 is SGHNT, CDR2 YYREEE, per germline (reference sequence). The V end lost 0 bases, the J end lost 4 bases, and 12 bases lay between the germline ends. This CDR3 has 15 amino acids. The receptor was isolated from a human donor in a cohort sampled during active COVID-19. The rearrangement uses TRBV5-4 and TRBJ2-3; perhaps TRBD2 as D (6 bases). The sequencing input was peripheral blood. CDR3 in amino acids: CASSLGTTRPDTQYF. CDR3 DNA: TGTGCCAGCAGCTTGGGGACTACCAGGCCAGATACGCAGTATTTT.